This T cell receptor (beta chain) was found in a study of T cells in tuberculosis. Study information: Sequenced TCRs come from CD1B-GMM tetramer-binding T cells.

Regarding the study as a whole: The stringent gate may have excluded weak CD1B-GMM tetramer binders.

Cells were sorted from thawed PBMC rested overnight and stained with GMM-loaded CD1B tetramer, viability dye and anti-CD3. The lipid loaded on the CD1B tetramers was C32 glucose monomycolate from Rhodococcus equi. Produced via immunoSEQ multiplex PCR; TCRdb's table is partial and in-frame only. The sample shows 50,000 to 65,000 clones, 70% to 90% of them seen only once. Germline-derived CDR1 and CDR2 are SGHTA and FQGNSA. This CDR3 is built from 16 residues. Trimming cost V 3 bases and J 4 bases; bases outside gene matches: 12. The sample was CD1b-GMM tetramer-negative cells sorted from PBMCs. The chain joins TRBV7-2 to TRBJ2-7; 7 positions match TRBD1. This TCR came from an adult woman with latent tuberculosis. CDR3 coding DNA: TGTGCCAGCAGCTTGGAGTTCACAGGGGTTAGGTACGAGCAGTACTTC. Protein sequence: CASSLEFTGVRYEQYF.